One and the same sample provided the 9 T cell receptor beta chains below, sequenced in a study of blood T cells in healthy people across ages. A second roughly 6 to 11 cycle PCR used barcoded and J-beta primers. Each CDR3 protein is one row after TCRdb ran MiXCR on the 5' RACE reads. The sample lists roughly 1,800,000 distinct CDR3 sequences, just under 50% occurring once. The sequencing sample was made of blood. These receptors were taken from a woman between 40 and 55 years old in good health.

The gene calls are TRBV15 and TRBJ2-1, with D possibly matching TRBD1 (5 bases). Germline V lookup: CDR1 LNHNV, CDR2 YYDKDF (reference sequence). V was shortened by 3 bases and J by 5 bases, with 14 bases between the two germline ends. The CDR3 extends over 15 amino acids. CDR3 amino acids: CATSSDRGPHNEQFF. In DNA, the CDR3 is TGTGCCACCAGCAGCGACAGAGGTCCCCACAATGAGCAGTTCTTC.

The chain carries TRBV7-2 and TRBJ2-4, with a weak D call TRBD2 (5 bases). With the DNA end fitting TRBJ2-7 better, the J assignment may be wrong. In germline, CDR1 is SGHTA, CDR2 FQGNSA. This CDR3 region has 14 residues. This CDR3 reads CASSTRLAGYEQYF. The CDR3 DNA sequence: TGTGCCAGCAGCACCCGACTGGCGGGTTACGAGCAGTACTTC.

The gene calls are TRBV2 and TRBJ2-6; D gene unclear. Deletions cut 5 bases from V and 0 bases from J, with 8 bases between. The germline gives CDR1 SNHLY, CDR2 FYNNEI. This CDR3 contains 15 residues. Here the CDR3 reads CASSPSTSGANVLTF. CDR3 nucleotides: TGTGCCAGCAGTCCCTCCACCTCTGGGGCCAACGTCCTGACTTTC.

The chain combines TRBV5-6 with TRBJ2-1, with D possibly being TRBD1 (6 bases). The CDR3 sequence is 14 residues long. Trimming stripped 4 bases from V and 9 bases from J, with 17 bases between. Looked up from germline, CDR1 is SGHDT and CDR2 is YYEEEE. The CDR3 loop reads CASSGRGKGGEQFF. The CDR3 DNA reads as TGTGCCAGCAGCGGACGAGGCAAAGGGGGTGAGCAGTTCTTC.

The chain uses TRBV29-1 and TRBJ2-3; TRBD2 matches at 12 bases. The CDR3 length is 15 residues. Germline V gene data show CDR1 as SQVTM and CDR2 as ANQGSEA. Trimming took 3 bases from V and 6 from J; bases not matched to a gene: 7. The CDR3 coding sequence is TGCAGCGTTGATGCTAGCGGGGGGGCGACGGATACGCAGTATTTT. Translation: CSVDASGGATDTQYF.

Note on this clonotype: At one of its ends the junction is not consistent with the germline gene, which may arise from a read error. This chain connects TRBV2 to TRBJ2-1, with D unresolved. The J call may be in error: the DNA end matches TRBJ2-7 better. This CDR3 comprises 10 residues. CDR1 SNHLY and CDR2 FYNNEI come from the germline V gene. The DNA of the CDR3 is TGTGTCAGCTCGTACAATGAGCAGTACTTC. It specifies CVSSYNEQYF.

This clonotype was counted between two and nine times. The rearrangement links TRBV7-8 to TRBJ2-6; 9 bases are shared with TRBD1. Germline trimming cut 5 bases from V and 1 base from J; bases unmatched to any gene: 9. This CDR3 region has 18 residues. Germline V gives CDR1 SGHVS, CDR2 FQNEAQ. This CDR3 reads CASSLLGQGRSGANVLTF. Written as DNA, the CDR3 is TGTGCCAGCAGCCTCTTGGGACAGGGTCGATCTGGGGCCAACGTCCTGACTTTC.

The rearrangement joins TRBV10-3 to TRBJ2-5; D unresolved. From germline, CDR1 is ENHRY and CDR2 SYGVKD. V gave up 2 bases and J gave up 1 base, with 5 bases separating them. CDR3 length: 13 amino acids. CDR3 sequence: CAISEQIQETQYF. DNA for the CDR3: TGTGCCATCAGTGAGCAAATCCAAGAGACCCAGTACTTC.

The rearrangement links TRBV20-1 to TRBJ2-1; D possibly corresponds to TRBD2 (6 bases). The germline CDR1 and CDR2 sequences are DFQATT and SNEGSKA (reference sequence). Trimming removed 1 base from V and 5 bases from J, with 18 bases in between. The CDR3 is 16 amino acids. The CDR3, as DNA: TGCAGTGCTAGAGCATGGCGGGGAGGCCTGAACAATGAGCAGTTCTTC. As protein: CSARAWRGGLNNEQFF.